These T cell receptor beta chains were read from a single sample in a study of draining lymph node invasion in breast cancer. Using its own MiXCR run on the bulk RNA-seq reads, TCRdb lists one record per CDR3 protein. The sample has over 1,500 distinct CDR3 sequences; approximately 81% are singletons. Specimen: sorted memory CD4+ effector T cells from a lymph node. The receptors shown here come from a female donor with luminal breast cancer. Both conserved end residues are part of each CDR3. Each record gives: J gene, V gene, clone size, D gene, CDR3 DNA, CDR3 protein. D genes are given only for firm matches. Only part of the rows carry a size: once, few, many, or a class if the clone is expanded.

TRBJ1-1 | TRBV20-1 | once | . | TGCAGTGCCCCCGGAAATTCCAACACTGAAGCTTTCTTT | CSAPGNSNTEAFF
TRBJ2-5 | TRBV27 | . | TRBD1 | TGTGCCATCGGACAGGGGGCCAGTGAGACCCAGTACTTC | CAIGQGASETQYF
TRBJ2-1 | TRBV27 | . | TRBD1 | TGTGCCAGCAGTCCAAAGGGGGCAAAGAATCGGGATGAGCAGTTCTTC | CASSPKGAKNRDEQFF
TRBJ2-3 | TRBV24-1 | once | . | TGTGCCACCAGTGACCCATACACAGATACGCAGTATTTT | CATSDPYTDTQYF
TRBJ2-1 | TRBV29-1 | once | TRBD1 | TGCAGCGTTGCCTACAGGGGGTATGAGCAGTTCTTC | CSVAYRGYEQFF
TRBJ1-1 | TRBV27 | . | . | TGTGCCAGCATGACGGAGGGGACTGAAGCTTTCTTT | CASMTEGTEAFF
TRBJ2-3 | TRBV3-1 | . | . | TGTGCCAGCAGCCAAGGTCGCCTGGATACGCAGTATTTT | CASSQGRLDTQYF
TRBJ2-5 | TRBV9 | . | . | TGTGCCAGCAGCGTACAGGGCTTGGAGACCCATTACTTC | CASSVQGLETHYF
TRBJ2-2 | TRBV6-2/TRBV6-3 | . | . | TGTGCCAGCAGTTTGGCAGGGAACCCCCTAAAATCCACCGGGGAGCTGTTTTTT | CASSLAGNPLKSTGELFF
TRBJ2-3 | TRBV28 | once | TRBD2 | TGTGCCAGCAGGCGGGAGGGGAACACAGATACGCAGTATTTT | CASRREGNTDTQYF
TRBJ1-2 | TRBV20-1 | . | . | TGCAGTGCTAGACGCAGGAGCTCTAACTATGGCTACACCTTC | CSARRRSSNYGYTF
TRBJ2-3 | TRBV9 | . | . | TGTGCCAGCAGCGTACGTCCTTCGGTCGGAGATACGCAGTATTTT | CASSVRPSVGDTQYF
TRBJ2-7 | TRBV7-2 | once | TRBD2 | TGTGCCAGCAGCTTAGGGCTAGCGGTTACCGAGCAGTACTTC | CASSLGLAVTEQYF
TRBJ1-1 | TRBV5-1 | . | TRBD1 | TGCGCCAGCACCAAACGGACAGGAATGAACACTGAAGCTTTCTTT | CASTKRTGMNTEAFF
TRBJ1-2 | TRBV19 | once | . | TGTGCCAGTAGTATAGGAACCGGGACTGCTACTTCGGGCTACACCTTC | CASSIGTGTATSGYTF
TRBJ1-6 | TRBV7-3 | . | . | TGTGCCAGCAGCTTAACGGGCAGGGGTGAATCACCCCTCCACTTT | CASSLTGRGESPLHF
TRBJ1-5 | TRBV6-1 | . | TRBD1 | TGTGCCAGCAGTCCAAGACAGGGGTATCAGCCCCAGCATTTT | CASSPRQGYQPQHF
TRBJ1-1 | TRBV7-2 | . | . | TGTGCCAGCAGGTCTCTAGGGGGGTTAGAAGCTTTCTTT | CASRSLGGLEAFF
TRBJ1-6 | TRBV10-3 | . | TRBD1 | TGTGCCATCAGTGAGTCAGGGGGCAGAGGTCGTGGTAATAATTCACCCCTCCACTTT | CAISESGGRGRGNNSPLHF
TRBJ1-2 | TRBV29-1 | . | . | TGCAGCGTTCCTTCGGGGGGTGGCTACACCTTC | CSVPSGGGYTF